These 17 T cell receptor beta chains came from one sample sequenced in a study of shared clonotypes between healthy human individuals. TCRdb keeps only in-frame clones here, not all; method: immunoSEQ multiplex PCR. The sample holds about 2.4 million clones; under 95% are singletons and the top ten take 0.36%. Sequencing was carried out using naive CD4+ T cells from PBMCs. Subset defined: CD45RA+ positively selected. The receptors come from a man aged 18 to 30 in good health. Some clones in this sample may be carry-over from other donors' samples.

The V gene is TRBV7-8, the J gene TRBJ2-3; 9 bases are a match to TRBD1. Germline V gene lookup returns CDR1 SGHVS and CDR2 FQNEAQ. The V and J ends lost 9 bases and 3 bases, in that order; junction bases with no gene match: 7. The CDR3 spans 14 residues. CDR3: CASQRDRVTDTQYF. For the CDR3, the DNA is TGTGCCAGTCAGCGGGACAGGGTGACAGATACGCAGTATTTT.

The J gene is TRBJ2-7, the V gene TRBV5-4; 9 bases are shared with TRBD2. CDR1 SGHNT and CDR2 YYREEE come from the germline V gene (reference sequence). The CDR3 length is 15 residues. Trimming took 4 bases from V and 9 from J; bases not matched to a gene: 14. For the CDR3, the DNA is TGTGCCAGCAGCCCTACGACTAGCGGCGGGGTCGGGCAGTACTTC. Translated, it gives CASSPTTSGGVGQYF.

V and J are TRBV6-5 and TRBJ2-7; D remains unclear. The CDR3 totals 12 residues. Trimming shortened V by 8 bases and J by 6 bases, and 14 bases separated the two germline ends. CDR1 is MNHEY and CDR2 is SVGAGI in the germline V gene. For the CDR3, the DNA is TGTGCCAGCTCAGAAGCGTATGGCGAGCAGTACTTC. Residues: CASSEAYGEQYF.

The chain carries TRBV18 and TRBJ2-2, with 8 bases lining up with TRBD2. The CDR3 consists of 15 residues. The V segment lost 3 bases and the J segment 10 bases; nucleotides outside the gene matches: 10. The germline V gene has CDR1 KGHSH and CDR2 LQKENI. The CDR3 spells CASSPKTGGPEELFF. CDR3 sequence (DNA): TGTGCCAGCTCACCTAAAACGGGAGGGCCGGAGGAGCTGTTTTTT. The full variable domain, its missing parts supplied by reference TRBV18 and TRBJ2-2, is NAGVMQNPRHLVRRRGQEARLRCSPMKGHSHVYWYRQLPEEGLKFMVYLQKENIIDESGMPKERFSAEFPKEGPSILRIQQVVRGDSAAYFCASSPKTGGPEELFFGEGSRLTVL.

V is TRBV28 and J is TRBJ2-5; tentative D call: TRBD1 (6 bases). Germline V gives CDR1 MDHEN, CDR2 SYDVKM. The CDR3 extends over 14 amino acids. V lost 5 bases, J lost 5 bases, and 15 bases lay in between. The CDR3, as DNA: TGTGCCAGCAGTCTGACAGGCTTTAGGGAGACCCAGTACTTC. Its protein is CASSLTGFRETQYF.

The genes are TRBV7-9 and TRBJ2-1; 14 positions match TRBD2. The trim removed 5 bases at V and 8 bases at J, leaving 8 bases unmatched. CDR1 is SEHNR and CDR2 is FQNEAQ in the germline V gene (reference sequence). The CDR3 has 16 residues. The CDR3: CASSPRLAGGADEQFF. In nucleotides, the CDR3 is TGTGCCAGCAGCCCGAGACTAGCGGGAGGGGCCGATGAGCAGTTCTTC.

This clone was seen only a few times. This chain uses TRBV28 with TRBJ1-2; D not certain. The CDR3 has 14 amino acids. Germline values: CDR1 MDHEN, CDR2 SYDVKM. Trimming removed 6 bases from V and 4 bases from J, with 15 bases in between. CDR3 coding DNA: TGTGCCAGCAGCCCACCTGGCAAAACCTATGGCTACACCTTC. Residues: CASSPPGKTYGYTF.

V is TRBV28 and J is TRBJ2-7, with a weak D call TRBD1 (6 bases). The CDR3 is made up of 14 amino acids. V lost 3 bases and J 7 bases, leaving 16 bases between the germline ends. Germline CDR1 reads MDHEN; CDR2 reads SYDVKM. CDR3 nucleotides: TGTGCCAGCAGTTTCCAGGGGCGCGTGAGTGAGCAGTACTTC. Its protein product is CASSFQGRVSEQYF.

The genes are TRBV5-6 and TRBJ1-1; unclear D gene. Between the trimmed V and J ends, which lost 6 bases and 4 bases, there was a span of 13 bases. The CDR3 covers 13 residues. Germline V gene sequence: CDR1 SGHDT, CDR2 YYEEEE. The CDR3 DNA reads as TGTGCCAGCACCTACCCAGGTAGCACTGAAGCTTTCTTT. Protein product: CASTYPGSTEAFF.

The CDR3 protein is CASSLGTSGGTQYF. As DNA, the CDR3 is TGTGCCAGCAGCCTAGGAACGAGCGGAGGGACGCAGTATTTT. The V call is TRBV7-3, the J call TRBJ2-3; a possible D gene is TRBD2 (6 bases). V gave up 5 bases and J gave up 9 bases, with 18 bases separating them. Germline loops: CDR1 SGHTA, CDR2 FQGTGA. The CDR3 totals 14 residues.

The V and J genes are TRBV30 and TRBJ2-3, with TRBD2 matching 7 bases. Germline assignment: CDR1 GTSNPN and CDR2 SVGIG (reference sequence). CDR3 length: 13 amino acids. J gave up 7 bases and V 5 bases, and 9 bases lay outside the gene matches. The CDR3 here is CAWGRGEGYTQYF. Written as DNA, the CDR3 is TGTGCCTGGGGGCGTGGGGAGGGCTATACGCAGTATTTT. Using reference TRBV30 and TRBJ2-3 for the parts outside the CDR3, the full variable domain is SQTIHQWPATLVQPVGSPLSLECTVEGTSNPNLYWYRQAAGRGLQLLFYSVGIGQISSEVPQNLSASRPQDRQFILSSKKLLLSDSGFYLCAWGRGEGYTQYFGPGTRLTVL.

The chain is built from TRBV5-1 and TRBJ1-1; D may be TRBD1 (6 bases). Trimming left V 4 bases short and J 0 bases short, with 16 bases between. CDR1 is SGHRS, CDR2 YFSETQ, per germline. The CDR3 covers 16 residues. The CDR3 sequence is CASSRGQISMNTEAFF. CDR3 coding DNA: TGCGCCAGCAGCCGCGGACAGATTAGCATGAACACTGAAGCTTTCTTT.

J is TRBJ2-3 and V is TRBV7-2, with no clear D. V lost 5 bases and J lost 6, with 18 bases in between. Germline CDR1 is SGHTA and CDR2 is FQGNSA. The CDR3 sequence is 15 residues long. The DNA of the CDR3 is TGTGCCAGCAGCCGTACCCAGTGGGGAAAGGATACGCAGTATTTT. Its protein is CASSRTQWGKDTQYF.

This sequence joins TRBV7-9 and TRBJ2-1; D not certain. Germline CDR1 SEHNR, CDR2 FQNEAQ (reference sequence). Trimming cost V 4 bases and J 4 bases, with 8 bases left between them. This CDR3 is built from 13 residues. CDR3 region: CASSSRQYNEQFF. For the CDR3, the DNA is TGTGCCAGCAGCTCAAGACAATACAATGAGCAGTTCTTC.

The rearrangement links TRBV29-1 to TRBJ2-7, with D perhaps matching TRBD1 (6 bases). CDR1 and CDR2 from the germline V gene are SQVTM and ANQGSEA. Trimming pared 3 bases from V and 0 bases from J, leaving 9 bases between. This CDR3 is 13 amino acids long. The CDR3 region is CSVEGHASYEQYF. For the CDR3, the DNA is TGCAGCGTTGAGGGACATGCCTCCTACGAGCAGTACTTC.

This rearrangement joins TRBV5-1 to TRBJ2-5; no clear D. Germline V lookup: CDR1 SGHRS, CDR2 YFSETQ. This CDR3 is built from 14 residues. V shed 1 base and J shed 1 base, with 8 bases lying between them. In DNA, the CDR3 is TGCGCCAGCAGCTTGACACTTACCCAAGAGACCCAGTACTTC. This sequence encodes CASSLTLTQETQYF.

The V gene is TRBV5-1, the J gene TRBJ2-1; TRBD2 agrees at 9 bases. J was trimmed by 9 bases and V by 5 bases; bases with no gene match: 12. Germline assignment: CDR1 SGHRS and CDR2 YFSETQ. The CDR3 runs to 15 residues. CDR3 coding DNA: TGCGCCAGCAGTTTGACTAGCGGCTTCGCCCGTGAGCAGTTCTTC. Its protein product is CASSLTSGFAREQFF.